This T cell receptor (beta chain) was obtained from a study of Graves' ophthalmopathy and Graves' hyperthyroidism. Study results and limitations: Separation of ophthalmopathy from stable hyperthyroidism was achieved by a 13-signature model, at around 90% sensitivity and roughly 77% specificity.

Patients were left out if they had other autoimmune diseases, uncontrolled infections, pregnancy or lactation. It was on clinical symptoms, serum thyroxine, TRAb, thyroid ultrasound and orbital computed tomography that diagnosis relied. What supplied the PBMCs was 10 ml of fresh peripheral blood. The sample holds many counts of this clonotype. Antigen unknown. Amplified material comprised TCR beta CDR3 regions derived from RNA transcripts. HTBI primers were used in a first-round RT-PCR, which preceded a second-round multiplex PCR. TCRdb analysed the multiplex PCR reads with MiXCR anew, one entry per CDR3 protein. In the table there are about 170,000 distinct CDR3 sequences, 30% to 45% of which are singletons. The clonotype comes from a woman between 40 and 50 years old with Graves' ophthalmopathy. Source material: peripheral blood.

The CDR3: CASSLWAGVAAFF. The CDR3 nucleotides read TGTGCCAGCAGCCTTTGGGCAGGGGTTGCAGCTTTCTTT. This chain joins TRBV7-9 and TRBJ1-1; D is possibly TRBD1 (6 bases). The CDR3 runs 13 residues. The germline V gene encodes CDR1 SEHNR and CDR2 FQNEAQ (reference sequence). V gave up 5 bases and J gave up 10 bases, with 17 bases separating them.